Listed below are T cell receptor beta chains from one sample, sequenced in a study of CD8 T cells in ankylosing spondylitis. MiXCR was run by TCRdb on the 5' RACE reads, yielding one entry per CDR3 protein. The sample contains tens of thousands of distinct CDR3 sequences, 8% to 13% of which appear only once. Sequencing was done on a sample of blood, either unsorted or a sorted T cell fraction (not recorded which). Every receptor here comes from a male donor with ankylosing spondylitis or in good health (not recorded which). Each CDR3 is given with its conserved first and last residue. The D gene is left open where the match is weak. Size tells how often a clone was seen (once, few, many) or the class of an expanded clone, and some rows leave it out.

D gene | J gene | clone size | V gene | CDR3 protein | CDR3 DNA
- | TRBJ2-1 | many | TRBV10-3 | CAISESGRDWDFLFF | TGTGCCATCAGTGAGTCGGGTCGGGACTGGGACTTTTTGTTCTTC
- | TRBJ2-3 | - | TRBV7-9 | CASSLLAGQQYF | TGTGCCAGCAGCTTATTGGCGGGGCAGCAGTATTTT
- | TRBJ1-2 | few | TRBV7-9 | CASSLAEAFGGYTF | TGTGCCAGCAGCTTAGCAGAAGCCTTCGGAGGCTACACCTTC
TRBD2 | TRBJ2-7 | many | TRBV6-5 | CASSYTLAGSSYEQYF | TGTGCCAGCAGTTACACCTTAGCGGGGTCCTCCTACGAGCAGTACTTC
- | TRBJ2-7 | many | TRBV12-3/TRBV12-4 | CASSYPGQTYEQYF | TGTGCCAGCAGCTACCCTGGACAGACCTACGAGCAGTACTTC
- | TRBJ2-5 | few | TRBV29-1 | CSVVQAEVTQYF | TGCAGCGTTGTACAGGCGGAGGTCACCCAGTACTTC
- | TRBJ2-5 | few | TRBV4-1 | CASSQERIQETQYF | TGCGCCAGCAGCCAAGAGAGGATTCAAGAGACCCAGTACTTC
TRBD1 | TRBJ1-1 | few | TRBV3-1 | CAFRLPGQGLGGNTEAFF | TGTGCCTTCAGACTGCCGGGACAGGGGTTGGGAGGGAACACTGAAGCTTTCTTT
- | TRBJ1-1 | few | TRBV20-1 | CSALEGVGNTEAFF | TGCAGTGCTCTCGAGGGAGTCGGTAACACTGAAGCTTTCTTT
- | TRBJ2-3 | many | TRBV6-1 | CASNPDSLTDTQYF | TGTGCCAGCAATCCGGACAGCTTGACAGATACGCAGTATTTT
TRBD2 | TRBJ2-7 | many | TRBV20-1 | CSAVPRRGIPYEQYF | TGCAGTGCTGTCCCCCGGCGGGGGATACCCTACGAGCAGTACTTC
TRBD1 | TRBJ2-7 | - | TRBV20-1 | CSARGDQGVLGFGEQYF | TGCAGTGCTAGGGGGGATCAGGGGGTCTTGGGGTTTGGCGAGCAGTACTTC
- | TRBJ2-5 | - | TRBV11-3 | CASSTRQGETQYF | TGTGCCAGCAGCACCCGTCAAGGAGAGACCCAGTACTTC
- | TRBJ2-1 | medium-sized | TRBV29-1 | CSVEWPSSYNEQFF | TGCAGCGTTGAATGGCCTAGCTCCTACAATGAGCAGTTCTTC
- | TRBJ2-5 | - | TRBV14 | CASSPQRRSDQETQYF | TGTGCCAGCAGCCCCCAACGCCGTTCAGATCAAGAGACCCAGTACTTC
- | TRBJ1-2 | many | TRBV3-1 | CASSQEGHGYTF | TGTGCCAGCAGCCAGGAGGGGCATGGCTACACCTTC
- | TRBJ2-1 | - | TRBV12-3/TRBV12-4 | CASTTGGRAGNEQFF | TGTGCCAGCACCACGGGGGGCAGGGCGGGGAATGAGCAGTTCTTC
- | TRBJ1-3 | - | TRBV7-8 | CASSLMQALGNTIYF | TGTGCCAGCAGCTTAATGCAGGCGCTTGGAAACACCATATATTTT
- | TRBJ2-3 | many | TRBV5-1 | CASSLVGVGDTQYF | TGCGCCAGCAGCTTGGTCGGGGTGGGAGATACGCAGTATTTT
TRBD1 | TRBJ1-2 | many | TRBV6-1 | CASSATGARGYTF | TGTGCCAGCAGTGCCACAGGGGCGAGGGGCTACACCTTC
- | TRBJ2-1 | few | TRBV5-1 | CASSFGQMGNEQFF | TGCGCCAGCAGCTTCGGACAGATGGGCAATGAGCAGTTCTTC
- | TRBJ1-6 | few | TRBV20-1 | CSAPKTGGWNSPLHF | TGCAGTGCTCCTAAAACCGGGGGTTGGAATTCACCCCTCCACTTT
- | TRBJ1-2 | - | TRBV29-1 | CSVVSGGTYGYTF | TGCAGCGTTGTTTCCGGGGGGACCTATGGCTACACCTTC
TRBD1 | TRBJ2-7 | - | TRBV5-5 | CASSTLWTGGSEQYF | TGTGCCAGCAGCACCCTATGGACAGGGGGCAGCGAGCAGTACTTC
- | TRBJ1-5 | many | TRBV20-1 | CSLSRNQPQHF | TGCAGCTTAAGCAGGAATCAGCCCCAGCATTTT
TRBD2 | TRBJ2-1 | - | TRBV11-2 | CASSWTSGAYNEQFF | TGTGCCAGCAGCTGGACTAGCGGGGCCTACAATGAGCAGTTCTTC
TRBD1 | TRBJ2-5 | few | TRBV7-2 | CASSIRGTGNQETQYF | TGTGCCAGCAGCATCAGGGGGACAGGGAACCAAGAGACCCAGTACTTC
- | TRBJ1-6 | many | TRBV5-1 | CASSPEFNSPLHF | TGCGCCAGCAGCCCAGAGTTTAATTCACCCCTCCACTTT
TRBD2 | TRBJ2-5 | - | TRBV12-3/TRBV12-4 | CASSFRSGGAETQYF | TGTGCCAGCAGTTTCCGTAGCGGGGGGGCGGAGACCCAGTACTTC
- | TRBJ2-1 | - | TRBV12-3/TRBV12-4 | CASSLGRFQSIATEQFF | TGTGCCAGCAGTTTGGGTAGGTTTCAGTCCATTGCCACTGAGCAGTTCTTC
- | TRBJ1-2 | many | TRBV14 | CASSQTALYGYTF | TGTGCCAGCAGCCAGACGGCACTCTATGGCTACACCTTC